This TCR beta chain is from a study of post-analysis software for immune sequencing data. Germline V gene lookup returns CDR1 KGHSH and CDR2 LQKENI. The junction had 5 bases not matched to a gene; V was cut back by 3 bases and J by 0 bases. The CDR3 spans 15 residues. Carried by the TCR beta cDNA libraries were unique molecular identifiers. TCRdb analysed the PCR reads with MiXCR anew, one entry per CDR3 protein. The repertoire has fewer than 850,000 distinct CDR3 sequences, under 60% of them found once; the top ten carry 4.9%. Study-wide findings and caveats: Patients used a few TRBV segments, including TRBV5-6, TRBV5-1 and TRBV20-1, more often than controls.

With respect to this clonotype: What it recognizes is unknown.

J is TRBJ2-7 and V is TRBV18; 7 bases are a match to TRBD1. The origin of this receptor is a girl between 5 and 17 years old with multiple sclerosis. Sequenced: blood. This chain's CDR3 is CASSPVDRASYEQYF. For the CDR3, the DNA is TGTGCCAGCTCACCGGTTGACAGGGCCTCCTACGAGCAGTACTTC.